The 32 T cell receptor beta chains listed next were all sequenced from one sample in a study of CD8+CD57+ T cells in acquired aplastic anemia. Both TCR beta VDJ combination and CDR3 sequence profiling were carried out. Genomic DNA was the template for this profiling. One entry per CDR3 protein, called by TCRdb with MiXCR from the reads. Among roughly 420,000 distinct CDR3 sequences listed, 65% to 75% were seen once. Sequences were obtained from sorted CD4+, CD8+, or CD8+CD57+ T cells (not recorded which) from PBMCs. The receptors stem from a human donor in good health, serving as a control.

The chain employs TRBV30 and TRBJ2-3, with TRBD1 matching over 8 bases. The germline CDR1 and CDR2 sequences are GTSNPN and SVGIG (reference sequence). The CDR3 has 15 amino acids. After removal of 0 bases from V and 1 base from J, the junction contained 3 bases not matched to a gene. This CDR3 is CAWSVDRGRTDTQYF. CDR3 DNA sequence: TGTGCCTGGAGTGTCGACAGGGGACGCACAGATACGCAGTATTTT.

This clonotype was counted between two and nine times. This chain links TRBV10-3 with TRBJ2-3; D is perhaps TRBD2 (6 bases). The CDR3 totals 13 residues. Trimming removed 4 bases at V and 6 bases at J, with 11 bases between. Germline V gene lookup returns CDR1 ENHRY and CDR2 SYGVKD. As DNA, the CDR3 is TGTGCCATCAGTGTCGACGGGAGTGATACGCAGTATTTT. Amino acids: CAISVDGSDTQYF.

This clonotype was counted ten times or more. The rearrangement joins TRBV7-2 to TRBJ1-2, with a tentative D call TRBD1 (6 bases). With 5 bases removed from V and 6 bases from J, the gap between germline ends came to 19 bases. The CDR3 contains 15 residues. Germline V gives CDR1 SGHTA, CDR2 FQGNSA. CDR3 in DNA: TGTGCCAGCAGCACCAGACAGGACGGGGGGGATGGCTACACCTTC. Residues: CASSTRQDGGDGYTF. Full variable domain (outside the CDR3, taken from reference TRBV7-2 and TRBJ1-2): GAGVSQSPSNKVTEKGKDVELRCDPISGHTALYWYRQSLGQGLEFLIYFQGNSAPDKSGLPSDRFSAERTGGSVSTLTIQRTQQEDSAVYLCASSTRQDGGDGYTFGSGTRLTVV.

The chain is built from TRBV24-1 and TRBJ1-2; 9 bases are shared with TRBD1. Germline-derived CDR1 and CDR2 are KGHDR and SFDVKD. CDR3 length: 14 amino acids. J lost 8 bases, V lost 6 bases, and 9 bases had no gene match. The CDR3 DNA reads TGTGCCACCAGTAGGGGACAGGGATCAAGGGGCTACACCTTC. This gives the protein CATSRGQGSRGYTF.

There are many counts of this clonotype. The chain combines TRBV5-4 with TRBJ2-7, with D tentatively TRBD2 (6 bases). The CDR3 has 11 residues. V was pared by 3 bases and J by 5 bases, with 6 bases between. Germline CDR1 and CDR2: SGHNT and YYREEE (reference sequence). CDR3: CASSWGDEQYF. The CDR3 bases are TGTGCCAGCAGCTGGGGGGACGAGCAGTACTTC. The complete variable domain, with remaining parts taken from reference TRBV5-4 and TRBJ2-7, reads ETGVTQSPTHLIKTRGQQVTLRCSSQSGHNTVSWYQQALGQGPQFIFQYYREEENGRGNFPPRFSGLQFPNYSSELNVNALELDDSALYLCASSWGDEQYFGPGTRLTVT.

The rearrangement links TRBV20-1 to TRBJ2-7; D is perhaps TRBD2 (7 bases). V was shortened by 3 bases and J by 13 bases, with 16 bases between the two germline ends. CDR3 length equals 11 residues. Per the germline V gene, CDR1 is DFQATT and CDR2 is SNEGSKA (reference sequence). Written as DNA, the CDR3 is TGCAGTGCTAGGCCCACAGGGACTAACTACTTC. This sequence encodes CSARPTGTNYF.

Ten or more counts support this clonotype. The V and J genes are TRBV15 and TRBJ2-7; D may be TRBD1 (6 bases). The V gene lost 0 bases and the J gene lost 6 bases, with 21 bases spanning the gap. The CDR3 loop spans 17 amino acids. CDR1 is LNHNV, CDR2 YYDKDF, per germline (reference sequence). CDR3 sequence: CATSRDRSSRGPFEQYF. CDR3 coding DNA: TGTGCCACCAGCAGAGATCGCTCAAGCAGGGGACCCTTCGAGCAGTACTTC.

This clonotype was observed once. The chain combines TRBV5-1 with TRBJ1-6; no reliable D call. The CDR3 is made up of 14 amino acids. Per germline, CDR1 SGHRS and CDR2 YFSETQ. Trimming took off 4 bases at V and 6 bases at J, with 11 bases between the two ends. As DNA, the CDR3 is TGCGCCAGCAGCAGCGGAAACAGTAATTCACCCCTCCACTTT. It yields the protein CASSSGNSNSPLHF.

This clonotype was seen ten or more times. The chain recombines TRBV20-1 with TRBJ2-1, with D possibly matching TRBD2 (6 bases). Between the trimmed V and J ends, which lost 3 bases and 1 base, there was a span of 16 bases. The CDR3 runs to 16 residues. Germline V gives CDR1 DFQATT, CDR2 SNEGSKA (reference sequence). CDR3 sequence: CSARLGLSLSYNEQFF. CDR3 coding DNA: TGCAGTGCTAGGCTCGGACTATCCCTATCCTACAATGAGCAGTTCTTC.

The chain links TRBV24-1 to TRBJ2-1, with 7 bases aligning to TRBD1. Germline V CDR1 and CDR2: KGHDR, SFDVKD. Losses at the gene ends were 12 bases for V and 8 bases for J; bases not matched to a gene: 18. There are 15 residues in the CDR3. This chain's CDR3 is CAARAVPGGDDEQFF. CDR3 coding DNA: TGTGCCGCGCGTGCAGTTCCAGGGGGTGACGATGAGCAGTTCTTC.

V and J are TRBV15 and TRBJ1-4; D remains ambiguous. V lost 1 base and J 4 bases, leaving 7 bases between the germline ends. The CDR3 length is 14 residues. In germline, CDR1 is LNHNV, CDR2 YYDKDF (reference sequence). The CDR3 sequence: CATSRGRFNEKLFF. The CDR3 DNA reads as TGTGCCACCAGCAGAGGACGGTTTAATGAAAAACTGTTTTTT.

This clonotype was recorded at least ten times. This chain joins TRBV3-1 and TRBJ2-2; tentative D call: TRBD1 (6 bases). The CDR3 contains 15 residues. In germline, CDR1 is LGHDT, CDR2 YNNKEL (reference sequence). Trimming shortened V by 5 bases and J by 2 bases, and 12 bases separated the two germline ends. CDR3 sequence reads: CASSTRTANTGELFF. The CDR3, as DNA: TGTGCCAGCAGCACCAGGACAGCAAACACCGGGGAGCTGTTTTTT.

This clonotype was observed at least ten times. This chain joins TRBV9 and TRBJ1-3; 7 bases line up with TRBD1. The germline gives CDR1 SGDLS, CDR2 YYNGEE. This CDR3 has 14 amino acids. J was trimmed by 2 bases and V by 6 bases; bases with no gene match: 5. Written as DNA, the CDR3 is TGTGCCAGCACCGACAGGGCTACTGGAAACACCATATATTTT. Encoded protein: CASTDRATGNTIYF.

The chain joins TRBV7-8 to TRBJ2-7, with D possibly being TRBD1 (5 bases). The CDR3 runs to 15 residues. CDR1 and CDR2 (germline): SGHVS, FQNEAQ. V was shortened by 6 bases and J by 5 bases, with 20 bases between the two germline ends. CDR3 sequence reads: CASSQRQKKSNEQYF. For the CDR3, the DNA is TGTGCCAGCAGTCAGAGACAGAAAAAGTCCAACGAGCAGTACTTC.

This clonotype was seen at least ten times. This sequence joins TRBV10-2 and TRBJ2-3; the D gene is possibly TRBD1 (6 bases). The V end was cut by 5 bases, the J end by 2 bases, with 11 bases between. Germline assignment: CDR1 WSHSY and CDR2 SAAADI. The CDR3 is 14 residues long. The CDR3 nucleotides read TGCGCCAGCAGTCTTACAGGGTACACAGATACGCAGTATTTT. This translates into CASSLTGYTDTQYF.

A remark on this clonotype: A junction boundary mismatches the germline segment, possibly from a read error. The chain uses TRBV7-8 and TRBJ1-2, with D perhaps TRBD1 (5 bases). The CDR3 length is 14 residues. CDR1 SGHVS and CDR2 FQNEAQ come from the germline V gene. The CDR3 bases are TGTGCCAGCAGTGGGGCGGGGAGCGGAACGAGCTGCCGGTTC. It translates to CASSGAGSGTSCRF.

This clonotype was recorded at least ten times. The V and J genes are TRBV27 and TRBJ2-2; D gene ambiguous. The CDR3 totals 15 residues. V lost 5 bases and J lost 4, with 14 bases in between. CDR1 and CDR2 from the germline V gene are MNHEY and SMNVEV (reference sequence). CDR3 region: CASSPAGVITGELFF. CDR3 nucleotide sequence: TGTGCCAGCAGTCCAGCCGGTGTGATCACCGGGGAGCTGTTTTTT.

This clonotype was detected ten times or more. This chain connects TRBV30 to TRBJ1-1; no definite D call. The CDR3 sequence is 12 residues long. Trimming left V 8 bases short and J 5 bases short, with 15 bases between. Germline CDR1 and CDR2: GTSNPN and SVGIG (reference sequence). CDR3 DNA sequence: TGTGCCGGTGAGGGAGGGCGAACTGAAGCTTTCTTT. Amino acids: CAGEGGRTEAFF.

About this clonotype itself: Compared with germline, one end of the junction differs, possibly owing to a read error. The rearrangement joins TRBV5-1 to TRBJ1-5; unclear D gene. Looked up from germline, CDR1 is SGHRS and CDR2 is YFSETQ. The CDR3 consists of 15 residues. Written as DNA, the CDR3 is TGTGCCAGCAGCCTGCCGGAGGGAACCTTTCAGCCCCAGCATTTT. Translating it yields CASSLPEGTFQPQHF.

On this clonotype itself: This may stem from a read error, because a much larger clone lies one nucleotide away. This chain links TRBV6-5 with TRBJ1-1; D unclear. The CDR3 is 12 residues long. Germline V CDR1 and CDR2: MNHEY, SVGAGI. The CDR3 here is CASSSGNAEAFF. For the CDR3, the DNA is TGTGCCAGCAGCAGCGGGAACGCTGAAGCTTTCTTT.

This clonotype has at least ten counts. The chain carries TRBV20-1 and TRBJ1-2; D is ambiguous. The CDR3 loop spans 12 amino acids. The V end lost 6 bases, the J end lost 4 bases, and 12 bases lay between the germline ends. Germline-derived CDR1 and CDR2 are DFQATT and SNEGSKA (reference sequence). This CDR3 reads CSARGAGYGYTF. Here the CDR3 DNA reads TGCAGTGCGCGAGGAGCGGGCTATGGCTACACCTTC.

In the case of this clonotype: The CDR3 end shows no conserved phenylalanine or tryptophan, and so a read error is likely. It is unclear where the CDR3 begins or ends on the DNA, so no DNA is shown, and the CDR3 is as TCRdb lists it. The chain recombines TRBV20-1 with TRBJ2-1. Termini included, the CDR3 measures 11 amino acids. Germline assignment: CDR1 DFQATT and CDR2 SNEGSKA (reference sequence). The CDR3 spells CSASPLTEEFL.

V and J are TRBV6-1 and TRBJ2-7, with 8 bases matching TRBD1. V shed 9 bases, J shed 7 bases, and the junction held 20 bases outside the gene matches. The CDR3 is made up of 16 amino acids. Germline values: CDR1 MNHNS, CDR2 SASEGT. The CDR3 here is CASRLHAGTGPREQYF. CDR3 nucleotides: TGTGCCAGTCGGCTCCACGCCGGGACAGGCCCTAGGGAGCAGTACTTC.

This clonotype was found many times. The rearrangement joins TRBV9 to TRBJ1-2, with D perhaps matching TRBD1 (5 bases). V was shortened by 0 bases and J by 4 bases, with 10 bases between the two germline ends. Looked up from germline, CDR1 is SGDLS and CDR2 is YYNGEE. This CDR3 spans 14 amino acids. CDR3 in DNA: TGTGCCAGCAGCGTAGCAGGGAGCGGCTATGGCTACACCTTC. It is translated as CASSVAGSGYGYTF.

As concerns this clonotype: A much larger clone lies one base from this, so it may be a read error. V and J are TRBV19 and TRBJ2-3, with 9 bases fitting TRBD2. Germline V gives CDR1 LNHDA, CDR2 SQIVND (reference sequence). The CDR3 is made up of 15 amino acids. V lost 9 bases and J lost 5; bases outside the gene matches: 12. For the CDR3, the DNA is TGTGCCAGCAGTCTTCGCGGGGGGGCCAAAGATACGCAGTATTTT. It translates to CASSLRGGAKDTQYF.

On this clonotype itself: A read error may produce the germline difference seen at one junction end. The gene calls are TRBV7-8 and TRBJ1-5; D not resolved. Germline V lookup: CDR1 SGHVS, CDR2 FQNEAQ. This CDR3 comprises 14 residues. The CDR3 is CASSSTYSNQPRHF. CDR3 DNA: TGTGCCAGCAGCTCGACATATAGCAATCAGCCCCGGCATTTT.

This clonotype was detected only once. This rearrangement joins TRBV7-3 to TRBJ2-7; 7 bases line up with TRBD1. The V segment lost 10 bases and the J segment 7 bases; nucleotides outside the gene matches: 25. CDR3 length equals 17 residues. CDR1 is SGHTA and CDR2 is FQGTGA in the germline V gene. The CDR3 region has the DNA TGTGCCACTAGGTTAGCTTCGACAGGGAACCCTCTGACTGAGCAGTACTTC. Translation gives CATRLASTGNPLTEQYF.

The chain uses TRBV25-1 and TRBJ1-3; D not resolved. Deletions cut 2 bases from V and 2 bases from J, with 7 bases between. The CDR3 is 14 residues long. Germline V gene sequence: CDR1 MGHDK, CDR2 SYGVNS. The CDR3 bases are TGTGCCAGCAGTGAACTAGGACCTGGAAACACCATATATTTT. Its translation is CASSELGPGNTIYF. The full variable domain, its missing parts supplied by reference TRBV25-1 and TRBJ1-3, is EADIYQTPRYLVIGTGKKITLECSQTMGHDKMYWYQQDPGMELHLIHYSYGVNSTEKGDLSSESTVSRIRTEHFPLTLESARPSHTSQYLCASSELGPGNTIYFGEGSWLTVV.

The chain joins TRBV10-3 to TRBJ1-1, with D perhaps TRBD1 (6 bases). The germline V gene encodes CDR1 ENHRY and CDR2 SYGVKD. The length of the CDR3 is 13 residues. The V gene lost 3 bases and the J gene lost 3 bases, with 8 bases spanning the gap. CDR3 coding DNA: TGTGCCATCAGTGAACGACAGGACACTGAAGCTTTCTTT. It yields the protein CAISERQDTEAFF.

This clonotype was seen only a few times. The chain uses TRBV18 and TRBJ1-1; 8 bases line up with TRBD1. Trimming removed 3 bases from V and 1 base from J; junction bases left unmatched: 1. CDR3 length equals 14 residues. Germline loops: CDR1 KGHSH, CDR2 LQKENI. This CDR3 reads CASSPGQENTEAFF. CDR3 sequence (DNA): TGTGCCAGCTCACCGGGACAGGAGAACACTGAAGCTTTCTTT.

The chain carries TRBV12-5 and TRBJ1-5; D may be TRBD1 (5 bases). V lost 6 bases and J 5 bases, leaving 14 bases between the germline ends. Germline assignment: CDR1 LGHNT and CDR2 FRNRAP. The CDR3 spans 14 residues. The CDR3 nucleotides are TGTGCTAGTGGCCCCCAGGGAGGGGATCAGCCCCAGCATTTT. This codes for CASGPQGGDQPQHF.

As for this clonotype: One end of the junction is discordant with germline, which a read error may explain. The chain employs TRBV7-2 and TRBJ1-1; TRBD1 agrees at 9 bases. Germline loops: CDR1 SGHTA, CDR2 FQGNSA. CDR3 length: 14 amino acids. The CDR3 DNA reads TGTGCCAGCAGTTTCCGAACAGGGGGCACTGAAGCTTACTTT. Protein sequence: CASSFRTGGTEAYF.